This is a list of T cell receptor beta chains from one sample in a study of blood T cell repertoires in COVID-19. The table came from immunoSEQ multiplex PCR; TCRdb's copy has only in-frame clones and leaves some out. The sample contains about 89,000 clones, 88% of which appear only once. Source material: peripheral blood. All receptors derive from a man aged 55 to 70 with acute or convalescent COVID-19. CDR3s include the opening cysteine and the closing phenylalanine or tryptophan. The order of the fields is J gene, V gene, D gene, clone size, CDR3 protein. The D gene is left open where the match is weak. The size field is filled for only some rows; it gives once, few, many or a size class.

j_gene: TRBJ2-3
v_gene: TRBV7-3
d_gene: .
abundance: .
CDR3aa: CASSFSGENTQYF

j_gene: TRBJ1-1
v_gene: TRBV2
d_gene: .
abundance: .
CDR3aa: CASSEPQGINTEAFF

j_gene: TRBJ2-7
v_gene: TRBV28
d_gene: .
abundance: .
CDR3aa: CASSLFSENYEQYF

j_gene: TRBJ2-7
v_gene: TRBV6-2/TRBV6-3
d_gene: TRBD2
abundance: .
CDR3aa: CASSYLAGVSEQYF

j_gene: TRBJ1-5
v_gene: TRBV7-2
d_gene: .
abundance: .
CDR3aa: CASSLAGGNQPQHF

j_gene: TRBJ2-4
v_gene: TRBV30
d_gene: .
abundance: .
CDR3aa: CAWRMGTLAAKNIQYF

j_gene: TRBJ2-1
v_gene: TRBV27
d_gene: TRBD2
abundance: .
CDR3aa: CASRVGARRTSGLSYNEQFF

j_gene: TRBJ2-1
v_gene: TRBV14
d_gene: TRBD2
abundance: .
CDR3aa: CASSQGLLAGPRNEQFF

j_gene: TRBJ2-7
v_gene: TRBV6-5
d_gene: TRBD2
abundance: .
CDR3aa: CASTPGLGISYEQYF

j_gene: TRBJ2-1
v_gene: TRBV7-3
d_gene: .
abundance: once
CDR3aa: CASSWSRGGRDEQFF

j_gene: TRBJ2-7
v_gene: TRBV6-5
d_gene: TRBD1
abundance: .
CDR3aa: CASSSTGSSYEQYF

j_gene: TRBJ2-1
v_gene: TRBV20-1
d_gene: .
abundance: .
CDR3aa: CSASTRYNEQFF

j_gene: TRBJ1-1
v_gene: TRBV5-8
d_gene: .
abundance: .
CDR3aa: CASSLTGTEAFF

j_gene: TRBJ2-3
v_gene: TRBV5-1
d_gene: .
abundance: .
CDR3aa: CASSLTRDTQYF

j_gene: TRBJ2-1
v_gene: TRBV18
d_gene: TRBD2
abundance: .
CDR3aa: CASSSLGTSGSTEQFF

j_gene: TRBJ2-2
v_gene: TRBV5-1
d_gene: .
abundance: .
CDR3aa: CASSLRTGFTNTGELFF

j_gene: TRBJ2-7
v_gene: TRBV11-2
d_gene: .
abundance: .
CDR3aa: CASSPKRSYEQYF

j_gene: TRBJ2-5
v_gene: TRBV30
d_gene: .
abundance: .
CDR3aa: CAWSILGSQETQYF

j_gene: TRBJ2-1
v_gene: TRBV10-2
d_gene: .
abundance: .
CDR3aa: CASSEWGLAALSYNEQFF

j_gene: TRBJ2-7
v_gene: TRBV12-2
d_gene: .
abundance: .
CDR3aa: CASRLNGTSGYEQYF

j_gene: TRBJ1-1
v_gene: TRBV3-1/TRBV3-2
d_gene: .
abundance: .
CDR3aa: CASSQDMATGGTEAFF

j_gene: TRBJ1-5
v_gene: TRBV2
d_gene: .
abundance: few
CDR3aa: CASSAAGVSNQPQHF

j_gene: TRBJ1-1
v_gene: TRBV6-6
d_gene: .
abundance: .
CDR3aa: CASSPQAQGRAFF

j_gene: TRBJ1-2
v_gene: TRBV29-1
d_gene: TRBD1
abundance: .
CDR3aa: CSVERTGGAYGYTF

j_gene: TRBJ2-5
v_gene: TRBV5-4
d_gene: .
abundance: once
CDR3aa: CASSILGVQETQYF

j_gene: TRBJ2-2
v_gene: TRBV2
d_gene: TRBD2
abundance: .
CDR3aa: CASRARTSGGYLTGELFF

j_gene: TRBJ1-1
v_gene: TRBV7-8
d_gene: TRBD1
abundance: .
CDR3aa: CASAAGTVGTEAFF

j_gene: TRBJ1-2
v_gene: TRBV19
d_gene: .
abundance: .
CDR3aa: CASSRQANNYGYTF

j_gene: TRBJ1-5
v_gene: TRBV5-1
d_gene: .
abundance: .
CDR3aa: CASSLGQGSDQPQHF

j_gene: TRBJ2-5
v_gene: TRBV27
d_gene: .
abundance: .
CDR3aa: CASRKGLWETQYF

j_gene: TRBJ2-3
v_gene: TRBV12-5
d_gene: .
abundance: .
CDR3aa: CASGSNRDRGSTDTQYF

j_gene: TRBJ1-2
v_gene: TRBV5-4
d_gene: .
abundance: .
CDR3aa: CASSLAGFGYTF

j_gene: TRBJ2-5
v_gene: TRBV5-6
d_gene: TRBD2
abundance: .
CDR3aa: CASSARLAATQATQYF

j_gene: TRBJ1-1
v_gene: TRBV12-3/TRBV12-4
d_gene: .
abundance: .
CDR3aa: CASSLREGAEAFF

j_gene: TRBJ1-1
v_gene: TRBV5-5
d_gene: .
abundance: .
CDR3aa: CASSLGARQRMNTEAFF

j_gene: TRBJ2-3
v_gene: TRBV7-6
d_gene: TRBD2
abundance: .
CDR3aa: CASSLGSSGGTDTQYF

j_gene: TRBJ2-5
v_gene: TRBV7-3
d_gene: TRBD1
abundance: .
CDR3aa: CASSFSGTVQETQYF

j_gene: TRBJ1-1
v_gene: TRBV5-4
d_gene: .
abundance: .
CDR3aa: CASSPRQPAEAFF

j_gene: TRBJ2-1
v_gene: TRBV25-1
d_gene: TRBD1
abundance: once
CDR3aa: CASRGQGGQSEQFF

j_gene: TRBJ1-5
v_gene: TRBV30
d_gene: .
abundance: .
CDR3aa: CAWSHGVKQPQHF

j_gene: TRBJ1-6
v_gene: TRBV10-3
d_gene: .
abundance: .
CDR3aa: CAISDRSSGYNSPLHF

j_gene: TRBJ1-2
v_gene: TRBV5-1
d_gene: TRBD1
abundance: .
CDR3aa: CASSLESRGPAGYGYTF

j_gene: TRBJ1-2
v_gene: TRBV9
d_gene: TRBD1
abundance: .
CDR3aa: CASSPSGTGVENYGYTF

j_gene: TRBJ2-2
v_gene: TRBV24-1
d_gene: TRBD2
abundance: .
CDR3aa: CATSDLGTSGRANTGELFF

j_gene: TRBJ1-6
v_gene: TRBV2
d_gene: TRBD1
abundance: .
CDR3aa: CASSGTGQANSPLHF

j_gene: TRBJ1-2
v_gene: TRBV3-1/TRBV3-2
d_gene: .
abundance: .
CDR3aa: CASSQDWTLLGYTF

j_gene: TRBJ1-2
v_gene: TRBV6-1
d_gene: TRBD1
abundance: .
CDR3aa: CASSEAKGAGGYTF

j_gene: TRBJ1-5
v_gene: TRBV19
d_gene: .
abundance: .
CDR3aa: CASPRVGQISNQPQHF

j_gene: TRBJ2-7
v_gene: TRBV18
d_gene: TRBD1
abundance: .
CDR3aa: CASSPSQGASYEQYF

j_gene: TRBJ1-5
v_gene: TRBV25-1
d_gene: .
abundance: .
CDR3aa: CASSERGPGPQHF

j_gene: TRBJ2-6
v_gene: TRBV9
d_gene: .
abundance: .
CDR3aa: CASSALSGANVLTF

j_gene: TRBJ1-3
v_gene: TRBV12-5
d_gene: .
abundance: .
CDR3aa: CASGLVLSGTSRNTIYF

j_gene: TRBJ1-2
v_gene: TRBV5-1
d_gene: .
abundance: .
CDR3aa: CASSLDRTYGYTF

j_gene: TRBJ1-4
v_gene: TRBV6-5
d_gene: .
abundance: .
CDR3aa: CASSSRGGGGEKLFF

j_gene: TRBJ2-1
v_gene: TRBV24-1
d_gene: TRBD1
abundance: once
CDR3aa: CATSDGGQGIGEQFF

j_gene: TRBJ1-1
v_gene: TRBV4-1
d_gene: TRBD1
abundance: .
CDR3aa: CASSQGGQGATEAFF

j_gene: TRBJ1-3
v_gene: TRBV5-1
d_gene: .
abundance: .
CDR3aa: CASSLGGPDSGNTIYF

j_gene: TRBJ1-6
v_gene: TRBV19
d_gene: .
abundance: .
CDR3aa: CASSIRNMLQVHNSPLHF

j_gene: TRBJ1-3
v_gene: TRBV9
d_gene: TRBD1
abundance: .
CDR3aa: CASSVVGDRLLSGNTIYF

j_gene: TRBJ1-2
v_gene: TRBV7-3
d_gene: TRBD1
abundance: once
CDR3aa: CASSSGQGNYGYTF